This T cell receptor beta chain was documented in a study of blood T cells in healthy people across ages. The sample providers were healthy Caucasian people from Russia, aged about 6 to 95. They isolated at least 6 million PBMCs from each sample. This clonotype was counted between two and nine times. Given a much more abundant clone one base away, this may be a read error. V was trimmed by 3 bases and J by 5 bases, leaving 5 bases between them. The CDR3 totals 12 residues. Germline-derived CDR1 and CDR2 are SGHVS and FNYEAQ. A second about 7 to 11 cycle PCR used barcoded and J-beta primers. MiXCR was run by TCRdb on the 5' RACE reads, yielding one entry per CDR3 protein. Among 1.4 million to 1.5 million distinct CDR3 sequences listed, 42% were seen once.

V usage is TRBV7-6 and J usage is TRBJ2-1; no reliable D call. The clonotype comes from a woman between 18 and 29 years old in good health. Sequencing was carried out using blood. The CDR3 reads CASSFENNEQFF. The CDR3 DNA sequence: TGTGCCAGCAGCTTCGAAAACAATGAGCAGTTCTTC. The whole variable domain, remainder taken from reference TRBV7-6 and TRBJ2-1, is GAGVSQSPRYKVTKRGQDVALRCDPISGHVSLYWYRQALGQGPEFLTYFNYEAQQDKSGLPNDRFSAERPEGSISTLTIQRTEQRDSAMYRCASSFENNEQFFGPGTRLTVL.